The present T cell receptor beta chain was sequenced within a study of blood T cell repertoires in COVID-19. Study processing details: Reference gene primer amplification gave nucleated cell count estimates. Sequencing used immunoSEQ multiplex PCR; TCRdb keeps in-frame clones, though not all of them. Clone size and V and J calls were adopted from that table, with D and trimming inferred from the DNA. The sample shows about 250,000 clones, over 75% of them seen only once. V lost 3 bases and J lost 4; bases outside the gene matches: 6. The CDR3 is 15 amino acids. Germline CDR1 is SGHAT and CDR2 is FQNNGV. Residents of 20 to 25 US areas, aged about 18 to 95 years, made up the participants. Cohorts were based on clinical histories the participants reported. Recovered status applied to Cohort 3 donors who had two consecutive negative PCRs. It also applied to those with clearance or with symptom resolution.

The clonotype originates from a man between 18 and 29 years old who had recovered from COVID-19. V and J are TRBV11-2 and TRBJ1-3, with 7 bases lining up with TRBD1. Sequenced: PBMCs or T cells enriched from blood (not recorded which). The CDR3 DNA is TGTGCCAGCAGCTTTAACAGGGGCGGGGGAAACACCATATATTTT. Its translation: CASSFNRGGGNTIYF.